This T cell receptor (beta chain) was sequenced during a study of T-cell reconstitution after alpha-beta-depleted transplantation in children. The CDR3 sequence is 18 residues long. V lost 0 bases to trimming and J lost 5 bases; unmatched junction nucleotides: 15. Germline assignment: CDR1 SGHAT and CDR2 FQNNGV. The TCRbeta library was prepared with unique molecular identifiers. Via MiXCR, TCRdb re-called the PCR reads, giving one row per CDR3 protein. The sample lists about 540,000 distinct CDR3 sequences, 27% occurring once. This clonotype was counted a few times. The chain uses TRBV11-2 and TRBJ2-7; 8 nucleotides match TRBD2. The receptor was isolated from a boy under two years old with Wiskott-Aldrich syndrome, due to receive a stem cell transplant. This sample comprised PBMCs, obtained before TCRalphabeta/CD19-depleted stem cell transplant. The CDR3 loop reads CASSLEVLPGGRIHEQYF. CDR3 sequence (DNA): TGTGCCAGCAGCTTAGAAGTCCTGCCGGGCGGGAGGATTCACGAGCAGTACTTC.